This T cell receptor (beta chain) came from a study of regulatory T cells in long-lasting Graves disease. Regarding the study as a whole: Newly diagnosed patients shared 966 public clonotypes; persistent patients shared approximately 2,700.

Combining iRepertoire HTBI primers with Arm-PCR of CDR3 regions, the authors built TCR beta libraries. TCRdb itself ran the multiplex PCR reads through MiXCR, one entry per CDR3 protein. The data hold 500,000 to 700,000 distinct CDR3 sequences, with about 32% observed a single time. Worth noting for this clonotype: Antigen specificity is unknown.

J was trimmed by 5 bases and V by 3 bases; bases with no gene match: 7. Per germline, CDR1 LGHDT and CDR2 YNNKEL (reference sequence). The CDR3 sequence is 16 residues long. Specified time point: persistent/refractory GD, antithyroid drugs over 5 years with positive TRAb. Extracted PBMC RNA gave rise to the TCR library. The chain has TRBV3-1 and TRBJ2-2, with TRBD2 identical over 9 bases. Sample: peripheral blood mononuclear cells (PBMCs), taken when the disease was refractory, from a patient treated with antithyroid drugs. This clonotype was sampled from a female donor with Graves disease. This CDR3 reads CASSQGSGRSTGELFF. In nucleotides, the CDR3 is TGTGCCAGCAGCCAGGGAAGCGGGAGGAGTACCGGGGAGCTGTTTTTT.